The source of this T cell receptor (beta chain) is a study of cytomegalovirus exposure and HLA in healthy donors. General study results and limits: In a later analysis, CMV-associated beta chains were mostly HLA-associated, it appeared. Accurate prediction of HLA-A and HLA-B alleles (for most subjects) was reportedly achieved from TCR beta sequences.

Turning to this clone: Its target is not known.

The PCR contained 60 Vbeta and 13 Jbeta primers. Some clones are missing from TCRdb's copy, which holds only in-frame ones; the method was immunoSEQ multiplex PCR. The sample contains around 150,000 clones, around 75% of which appear only once. The TCR comes from a man between 35 and 55 years old in good health and CMV-seronegative. Input material: PBMCs.

CDR3 region: CASSEAGGGYGYTF. CDR3 bases: TGTGCCAGCAGTGAAGCGGGCGGGGGATATGGCTACACCTTC. V and J are TRBV2 and TRBJ1-2; D may be TRBD1 (5 bases). This CDR3 has 14 amino acids. From germline, CDR1 is SNHLY and CDR2 FYNNEI. The V and J ends lost 0 bases and 5 bases respectively, with 10 bases between them.